The 8 T cell receptor beta chains given below trace back to one sample, sequenced in a study of shared clonotypes between healthy human individuals. TCRdb's table, derived via immunoSEQ multiplex PCR, lists solely in-frame clones and lacks some. The sample has some 2 million clones; around 96% are singletons. Naive CD8 cells comprised CD45RO-negative, CCR7-positively selected cells, excluding terminally differentiated effector memory CD45RA+ cells. Sequences were obtained from naive CD8+ T cells sorted from blood. The receptor source for this set is a man between 18 and 35 years old in good health.

The chain links TRBV27 to TRBJ1-5, with TRBD1 identical over 7 bases. Germline V lookup: CDR1 MNHEY, CDR2 SMNVEV (reference sequence). The CDR3 is 14 amino acids. V lost 6 bases to trimming and J lost 3 bases; unmatched junction nucleotides: 5. CDR3 loop: CASRLGGTNQPQHF. Written as DNA, the CDR3 is TGTGCCAGCAGATTAGGGGGCACCAATCAGCCCCAGCATTTT.

The chain is built from TRBV6-1 and TRBJ1-5; D not resolved. The germline V gene encodes CDR1 MNHNS and CDR2 SASEGT. The V end lost 2 bases, the J end lost 6 bases, and 11 bases lay between the germline ends. The CDR3 runs 14 residues. The CDR3 reads CASSERFSGQPQHF. CDR3 DNA: TGTGCCAGCAGTGAAAGGTTCTCCGGTCAGCCCCAGCATTTT.

This clone was observed a single time. This chain links TRBV25-1 with TRBJ2-7; 8 nucleotides agree with TRBD1. The germline V gene encodes CDR1 MGHDK and CDR2 SYGVNS. The trim removed 6 bases at V and 3 bases at J, leaving 13 bases unmatched. The CDR3 runs 16 residues. The chain's CDR3 is CASSLGVGTGLYEQYF. DNA of the CDR3: TGTGCCAGCAGCCTGGGCGTAGGGACAGGACTCTACGAGCAGTACTTC.

The gene calls are TRBV27 and TRBJ1-1; TRBD1 might be the D (6 bases). There are 14 residues in the CDR3. Per the germline V gene, CDR1 is MNHEY and CDR2 is SMNVEV (reference sequence). Trimming shortened V by 4 bases and J by 4 bases, and 13 bases separated the two germline ends. In DNA, the CDR3 is TGTGCCAGCAGTTATACAGGGCGGTCCACTGAAGCTTTCTTT. This encodes CASSYTGRSTEAFF.

The gene calls are TRBV4-3 and TRBJ2-7; D is unresolved. CDR1 is LGHNA and CDR2 is YSLEER in the germline V gene. V gave up 0 bases and J gave up 4 bases, with 10 bases separating them. The CDR3 is 14 residues long. The CDR3 DNA is TGCGCCAGCAGCCAAGATAAAGGTATATACGAGCAGTACTTC. It codes for CASSQDKGIYEQYF.

V is TRBV7-8 and J is TRBJ2-7; 14 bases map to TRBD2. V lost 3 bases and J lost 1; bases outside the gene matches: 2. Germline lookup yields CDR1 SGHVS and CDR2 FQNEAQ. The CDR3 extends over 16 amino acids. This CDR3 is CASSLGLAGESYEQYF. The CDR3 nucleotides are TGTGCCAGCAGCTTGGGACTAGCGGGGGAGTCCTACGAGCAGTACTTC. The full variable domain, with the rest looked up from reference TRBV7-8 and TRBJ2-7, is GAGVSQSPRYKVAKRGQDVALRCDPISGHVSLFWYQQALGQGPEFLTYFQNEAQLDKSGLPSDRFFAERPEGSVSTLKIQRTQQEDSAVYLCASSLGLAGESYEQYFGPGTRLTVT.

A remark on this clone: This specimen includes other DNA sequences encoding the same CDR3. This chain connects TRBV5-4 to TRBJ2-7; no reliable D call. The germline V gene encodes CDR1 SGHNT and CDR2 YYREEE (reference sequence). The CDR3 consists of 13 residues. Deletions cut 2 bases from V and 0 bases from J, with 6 bases between. The CDR3 loop is CASSLRDSYEQYF. The CDR3 DNA sequence: TGTGCCAGCAGCTTAAGGGACTCCTACGAGCAGTACTTC.

The chain couples TRBV6-5 to TRBJ2-1; D is possibly TRBD2 (5 bases). Trimming cost V 6 bases and J 0 bases, with 9 bases left between them. This CDR3 has 14 residues. Germline values: CDR1 MNHEY, CDR2 SVGAGI. CDR3 DNA: TGTGCCAGCAGCCTTAGCGACTCCTACAATGAGCAGTTCTTC. This encodes CASSLSDSYNEQFF.